What follows are 11 T cell receptor beta chains derived from one specimen sequenced in a study of blood T cell repertoires in COVID-19. Clones were read by immunoSEQ multiplex PCR, and TCRdb kept only the in-frame ones, dropping some. The sample lists about 35,000 clones, 90% seen once, with approximately 19% in the top ten. Sequencing used peripheral blood. Source of these receptors: a man at least 80 years old with acute or convalescent COVID-19.

The sample holds one count of this clone. The rearrangement uses TRBV7-2 and TRBJ2-5; D uncertain. This CDR3 has 11 residues. Germline CDR1 reads SGHTA; CDR2 reads FQGNSA. Deletions cut 4 bases from V and 7 bases from J, with 7 bases between. The CDR3 here is CASSSSGTQYF. CDR3 DNA: TGTGCCAGCAGCTCATCGGGGACCCAGTACTTC.

The V gene is TRBV7-9, the J gene TRBJ1-6; no firm D call. V gave up 3 bases and J gave up 12 bases, with 9 bases separating them. This CDR3 has 12 amino acids. CDR1 and CDR2 (germline): SEHNR, FQNEAQ (reference sequence). In DNA form, the CDR3 reads TGTGCCAGCAGCTTGCTTCGAGGACCCCTCCACTTT. This gives the protein CASSLLRGPLHF.

The genes are TRBV3-1 (or the pseudogene TRBV3-2) and TRBJ1-3; D gene unclear. V was cut by 4 bases and J by 0 bases, with 10 bases left in between. This CDR3 region has 15 residues. CDR1 is LGHDT and CDR2 is YNNKEL in the germline V gene (reference sequence). The DNA for the CDR3 is TGTGCCAGCAGCCCCTCGGTGGTCTCTGGAAACACCATATATTTT. This encodes CASSPSVVSGNTIYF.

Worth noting for this clone: The sample holds other DNA sequences that translate to the same CDR3. The genes are TRBV5-1 and TRBJ2-1, with a possible D match to TRBD2 (7 bases). V was pared by 0 bases and J by 7 bases, with 14 bases between. Per the germline V gene, CDR1 is SGHRS and CDR2 is YFSETQ. The CDR3 extends over 15 amino acids. CDR3 in amino acids: CASSLGGGAENEQFF. The CDR3 DNA sequence: TGCGCCAGCAGCTTGGGGGGGGGCGCAGAAAATGAGCAGTTCTTC.

V is TRBV5-1 and J is TRBJ1-1; TRBD1 is a possible D gene (5 bases). The CDR3 is made up of 15 amino acids. Germline V gene data show CDR1 as SGHRS and CDR2 as YFSETQ. V was shortened by 4 bases and J by 0 bases, with 13 bases between the two germline ends. The chain's CDR3 is CASSAALGVNTEAFF. Written as DNA, the CDR3 is TGCGCCAGCAGCGCCGCATTAGGGGTGAACACTGAAGCTTTCTTT.

V is TRBV11-2 and J is TRBJ2-3, with 11 bases aligning to TRBD2. Germline V gene lookup returns CDR1 SGHAT and CDR2 FQNNGV. V was clipped by 6 bases and J by 5 bases; unmatched bases: 13. This CDR3 has 17 amino acids. The CDR3 loop reads CASSPPVLAGGVDTQYF. CDR3 sequence (DNA): TGTGCCAGCAGTCCTCCTGTATTAGCGGGGGGGGTAGATACGCAGTATTTT.

The chain is built from TRBV18 and TRBJ1-5; unclear D gene. This CDR3 region has 15 residues. Germline V gene sequence: CDR1 KGHSH, CDR2 LQKENI. The V end was cut by 3 bases, the J end by 0 bases, with 9 bases between. This CDR3 reads CASSPFADSNQPQHF. Here the CDR3 DNA reads TGTGCCAGCTCACCCTTCGCGGATAGCAATCAGCCCCAGCATTTT. Full variable domain (rest looked up from reference TRBV18 and TRBJ1-5): NAGVMQNPRHLVRRRGQEARLRCSPMKGHSHVYWYRQLPEEGLKFMVYLQKENIIDESGMPKERFSAEFPKEGPSILRIQQVVRGDSAAYFCASSPFADSNQPQHFGDGTRLSIL.

The genes are TRBV2 and TRBJ1-5; weak D call: TRBD1 (5 bases). Germline CDR1 and CDR2: SNHLY and FYNNEI. CDR3 length equals 15 residues. Trimming cost V 1 base and J 0 bases, with 7 bases left between them. Here the CDR3 DNA reads TGTGCCAGCAGTGAAGGGACACATAGCAATCAGCCCCAGCATTTT. This gives the protein CASSEGTHSNQPQHF.

V usage is TRBV11-3 and J usage is TRBJ1-6, with D possibly being TRBD1 (5 bases). The CDR3 covers 13 residues. V lost 1 base and J lost 10, with 8 bases in between. The germline CDR1 and CDR2 sequences are SGHNT and YENEEA. In nucleotides, the CDR3 is TGTGCCAGCAGCTTAGTAAGGGGATCACCCCTCCACTTT. Encoded protein: CASSLVRGSPLHF.

The chain carries TRBV14 and TRBJ2-2, with unresolved D. CDR3 length: 13 amino acids. From germline, CDR1 is SGHDN and CDR2 FVKESK. V was trimmed by 4 bases and J by 2 bases, leaving 5 bases between them. CDR3 protein: CASSPINTGELFF. CDR3 nucleotides: TGTGCCAGCAGCCCAATTAACACCGGGGAGCTGTTTTTT. Filled out from reference TRBV14 and TRBJ2-2, the complete variable domain reads EAGVTQFPSHSVIEKGQTVTLRCDPISGHDNLYWYRRVMGKEIKFLLHFVKESKQDESGMPNNRFLAERTGGTYSTLKVQPAELEDSGVYFCASSPINTGELFFGEGSRLTVL.

Remarks on this clone: The germline gene is not matched at one end of the junction; a read error may be the cause. The V gene is TRBV28, the J gene TRBJ1-1; D might be TRBD1 (5 bases). Germline CDR1 reads MDHEN; CDR2 reads SYDVKM. There are 14 residues in the CDR3. The CDR3 nucleotides read TGTGCCAGCAGCTTATGGACAAGTTCGAATGAAGCTTTCTTT. This sequence encodes CASSLWTSSNEAFF.